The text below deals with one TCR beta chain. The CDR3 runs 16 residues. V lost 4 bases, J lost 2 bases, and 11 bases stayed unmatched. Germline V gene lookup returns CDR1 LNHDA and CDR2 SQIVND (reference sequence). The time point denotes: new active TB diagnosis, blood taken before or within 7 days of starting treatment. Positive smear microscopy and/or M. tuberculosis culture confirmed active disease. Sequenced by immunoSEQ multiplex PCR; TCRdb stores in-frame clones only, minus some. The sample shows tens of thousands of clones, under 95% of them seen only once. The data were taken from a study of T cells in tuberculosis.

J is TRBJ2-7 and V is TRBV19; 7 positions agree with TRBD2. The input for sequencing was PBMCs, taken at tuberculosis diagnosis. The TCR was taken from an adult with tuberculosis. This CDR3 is CASSRQRGGPTYEQYF. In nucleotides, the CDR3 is TGTGCCAGTAGTAGGCAACGCGGGGGACCCACCTACGAGCAGTACTTC.